This TCR beta chain was retrieved from a study of T cell therapy after organ transplantation. Trimming removed 3 bases at V and 3 bases at J, with 12 bases between. The CDR3 consists of 13 residues. Germline V gene lookup returns CDR1 SQVTM and CDR2 ANQGSEA. Measured with immunoSEQ multiplex PCR; TCRdb has only the in-frame clones, and not every one. This table has approximately 52,000 clones, around 93% appearing once. This clone is large. The target antigen is unknown. The rearrangement uses TRBV29-1 and TRBJ2-7; no firm D call. The sequence came from a human patient who had received a solid organ transplant and had CMV disease. This sample comprised CD8+ T cells from blood, obtained before autologous CMV-specific T cell therapy. The CDR3 DNA is TGCAGCGTTGAGCCTAGTGGCGGCTACGAGCAGTACTTC. It encodes CSVEPSGGYEQYF.